This section outlines one T cell receptor beta chain sequence together with its context. What it binds is not known. The sample originates from a study of T-cell memory formation after mild COVID-19. Points from the study as a whole: Day 15 to 85 contracting clones showed balanced CD4/CD8; later expanders leaned CD4+. Cross-reactive memory appears to have joined, as suggested by some responding clones showing up in pre-infection memory.

Germline V gene lookup returns CDR1 SGDLS and CDR2 YYNGEE. This CDR3 spans 16 amino acids. The trim removed 0 bases at V and 2 bases at J, leaving 6 bases unmatched. The TCR alpha and TCR beta cDNA libraries, bearing sample barcodes and UMIs, were generated by 5'RACE using constant-segment primers. MiXCR, run by TCRdb on the 5' RACE reads, gives a single entry per CDR3 protein. The data hold about 420,000 distinct CDR3 sequences, with more than 20% observed a single time. V gene TRBV9 combines with J gene TRBJ2-3; 7 nucleotides agree with TRBD2. This clonotype was sampled from an adult woman who had mild COVID-19 (a few samples of this study predate the infection). Cell type and time point are not known. Sequenced sample: PBMCs or a T cell subset sorted from them (not recorded which). For the CDR3, the DNA is TGTGCCAGCAGCGTAGAGGCTAGCGGAGTCACAGATACGCAGTATTTT. Translating gives CASSVEASGVTDTQYF.